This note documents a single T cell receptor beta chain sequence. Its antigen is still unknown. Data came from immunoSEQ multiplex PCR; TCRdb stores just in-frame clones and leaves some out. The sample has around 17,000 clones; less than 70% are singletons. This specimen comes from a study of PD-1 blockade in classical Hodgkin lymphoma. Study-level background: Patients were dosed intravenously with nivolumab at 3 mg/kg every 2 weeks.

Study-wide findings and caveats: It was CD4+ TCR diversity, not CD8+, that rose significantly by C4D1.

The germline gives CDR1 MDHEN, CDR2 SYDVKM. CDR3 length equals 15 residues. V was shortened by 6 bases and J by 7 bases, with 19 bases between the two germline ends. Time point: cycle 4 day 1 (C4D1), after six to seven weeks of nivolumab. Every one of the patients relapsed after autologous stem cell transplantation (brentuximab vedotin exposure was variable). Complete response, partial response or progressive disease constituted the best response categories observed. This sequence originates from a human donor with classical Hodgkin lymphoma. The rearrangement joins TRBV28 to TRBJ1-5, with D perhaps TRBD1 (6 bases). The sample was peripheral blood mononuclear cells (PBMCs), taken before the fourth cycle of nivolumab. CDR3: CASSTIDRRDQPQHF. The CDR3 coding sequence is TGTGCCAGCAGCACGATTGACAGGAGGGACCAGCCCCAGCATTTT.